This TCR beta chain was found in a study of blood T cell repertoires in COVID-19. The count of this clone is one. The table came from immunoSEQ multiplex PCR; TCRdb's copy has only in-frame clones and leaves some out. The table has fewer than 300,000 clones, about nine tenths seen once; the top ten hold over 2%. There are 12 residues in the CDR3. Germline V gene sequence: CDR1 GTSNPN, CDR2 SVGIG (reference sequence). Losses at the gene ends were 5 bases for V and 9 bases for J; bases not matched to a gene: 1. What was sequenced was peripheral blood. The chain employs TRBV30 and TRBJ1-6, with 10 bases identical to TRBD1. This receptor was taken from a woman in her 30s with COVID-19, enrolled during active disease. In DNA form, the CDR3 reads TGTGCCTGGGGACAGGGGGGTTCACCCCTCCACTTT. It yields the protein CAWGQGGSPLHF.